The sequence of this T cell receptor beta chain was determined in a study of shared clonotypes between healthy human individuals. Overall study results and limits: Some naive CD4 clonotypes, roughly 4.7%, turned up in common across a few donors.

At a deep level, the assay was run. Assay used: immunoSEQ multiplex PCR; TCRdb lists only in-frame clones, some missing. The data contain about 1.4 million clones, over 95% of them singletons. With respect to this clone: Its antigen is undetermined.

The CDR3 runs to 14 residues. Germline-derived CDR1 and CDR2 are MGHRA and YSYEKL. V was cut by 4 bases and J by 5 bases, with 14 bases left in between. What was sequenced was naive CD4+ T cells sorted from blood. Described subset: CD45RA+ positively selected. This TCR was sampled from a man aged 25 to 40 in good health. The chain recombines TRBV4-1 with TRBJ2-5; a possible D gene is TRBD1 (5 bases). The CDR3 sequence: CASSPDWGRETQYF. CDR3 in DNA: TGCGCCAGCAGCCCGGATTGGGGCCGGGAGACCCAGTACTTC.